This T cell receptor (beta chain) is from a study of kidney transplant recipient with SARS-CoV-2 infection. This clonotype was counted at least ten times. Trimming took off 7 bases at V and 4 bases at J, with 23 bases between the two ends. The CDR3 totals 16 residues. Germline V gene lookup returns CDR1 SGHKS and CDR2 YYEKEE (reference sequence). TCRdb redid the calling of the reads with MiXCR, one entry per CDR3 protein. The table lists fewer than 250,000 distinct CDR3 sequences, under 35% of them singletons. Sample: a blood sample, taken at baseline and on day 111 from a kidney transplant recipient. The gene calls are TRBV5-5 and TRBJ1-2; D is unresolved. This TCR was sampled from a male patient aged 25-45 years who had COVID-19 and was a kidney transplant recipient. The graft donor may account for some of the T cells. In DNA, the CDR3 is TGTGCCAGCGGGAGCATTGTCTCGCGAAAGACCTATGGCTACACCTTC. It codes for CASGSIVSRKTYGYTF.